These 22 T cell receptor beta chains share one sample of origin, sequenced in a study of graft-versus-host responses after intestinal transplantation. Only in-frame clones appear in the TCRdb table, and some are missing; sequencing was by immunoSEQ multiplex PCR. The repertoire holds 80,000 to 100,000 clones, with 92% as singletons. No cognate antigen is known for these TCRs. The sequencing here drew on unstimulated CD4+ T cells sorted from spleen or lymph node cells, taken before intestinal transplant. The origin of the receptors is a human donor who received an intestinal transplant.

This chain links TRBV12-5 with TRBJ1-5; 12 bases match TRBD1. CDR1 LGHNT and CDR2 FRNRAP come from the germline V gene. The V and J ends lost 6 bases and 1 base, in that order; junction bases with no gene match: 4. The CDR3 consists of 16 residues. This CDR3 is CASGPGQGASNQPQHF. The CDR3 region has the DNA TGTGCTAGTGGCCCGGGACAGGGGGCGAGCAATCAGCCCCAGCATTTT.

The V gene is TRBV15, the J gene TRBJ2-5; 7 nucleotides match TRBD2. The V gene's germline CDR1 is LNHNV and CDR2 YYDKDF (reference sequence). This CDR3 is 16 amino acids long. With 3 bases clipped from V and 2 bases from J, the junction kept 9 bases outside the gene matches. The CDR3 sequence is CATSSSRAGPQETQYF. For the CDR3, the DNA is TGTGCCACCAGCAGTAGCCGAGCGGGGCCTCAAGAGACCCAGTACTTC.

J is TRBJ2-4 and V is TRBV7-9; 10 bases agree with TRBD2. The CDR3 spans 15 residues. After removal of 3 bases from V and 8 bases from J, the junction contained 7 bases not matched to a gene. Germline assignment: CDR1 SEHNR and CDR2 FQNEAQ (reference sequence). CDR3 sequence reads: CASSFGLAETDIQYF. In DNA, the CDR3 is TGTGCCAGCAGCTTTGGACTAGCGGAGACGGACATTCAGTACTTC.

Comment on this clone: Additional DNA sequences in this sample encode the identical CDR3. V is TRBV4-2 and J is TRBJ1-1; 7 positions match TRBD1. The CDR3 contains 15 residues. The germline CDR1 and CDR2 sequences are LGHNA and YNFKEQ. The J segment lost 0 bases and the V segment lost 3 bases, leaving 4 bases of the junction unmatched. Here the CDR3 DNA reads TGTGCCAGCAGCCACGCCGGGACAGTGAACACTGAAGCTTTCTTT. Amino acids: CASSHAGTVNTEAFF.

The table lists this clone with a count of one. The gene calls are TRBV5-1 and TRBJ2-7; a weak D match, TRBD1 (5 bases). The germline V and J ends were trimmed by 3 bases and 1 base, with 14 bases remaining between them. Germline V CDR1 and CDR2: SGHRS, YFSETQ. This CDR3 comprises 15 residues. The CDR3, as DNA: TGCGCCAGCAGCTCTATCGACAGTGGGTCCTACGAGCAGTACTTC. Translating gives CASSSIDSGSYEQYF.

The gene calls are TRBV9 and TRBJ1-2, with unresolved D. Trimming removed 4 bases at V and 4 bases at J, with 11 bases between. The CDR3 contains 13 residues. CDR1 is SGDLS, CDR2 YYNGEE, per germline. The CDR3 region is CASSPQVSYGYTF. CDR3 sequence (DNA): TGTGCCAGCAGCCCCCAAGTTAGCTATGGCTACACCTTC.

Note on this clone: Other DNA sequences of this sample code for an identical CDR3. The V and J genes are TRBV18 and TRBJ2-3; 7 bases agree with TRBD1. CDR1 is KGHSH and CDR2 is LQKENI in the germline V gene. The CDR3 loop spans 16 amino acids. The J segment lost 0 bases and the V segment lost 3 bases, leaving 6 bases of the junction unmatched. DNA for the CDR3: TGTGCCAGCTCACCTCGACAGGGTTCTAGCACAGATACGCAGTATTTT. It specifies CASSPRQGSSTDTQYF.

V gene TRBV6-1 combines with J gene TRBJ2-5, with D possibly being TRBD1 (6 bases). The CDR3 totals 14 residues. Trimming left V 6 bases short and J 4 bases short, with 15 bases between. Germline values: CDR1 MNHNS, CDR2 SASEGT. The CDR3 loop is CASRAWGQGETQYF. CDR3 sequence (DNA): TGTGCCAGCAGGGCGTGGGGGCAAGGAGAGACCCAGTACTTC.

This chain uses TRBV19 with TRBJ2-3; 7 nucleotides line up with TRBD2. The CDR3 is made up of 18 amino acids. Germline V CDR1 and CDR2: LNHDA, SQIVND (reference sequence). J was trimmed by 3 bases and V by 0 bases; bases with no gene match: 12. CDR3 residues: CASSIDRVTGRATDTQYF. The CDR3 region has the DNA TGTGCCAGTAGTATAGATCGAGTTACGGGGAGGGCGACAGATACGCAGTATTTT.

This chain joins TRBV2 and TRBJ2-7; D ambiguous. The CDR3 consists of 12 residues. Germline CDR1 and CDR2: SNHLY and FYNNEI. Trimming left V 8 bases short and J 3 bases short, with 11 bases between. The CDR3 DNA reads TGTGCCAGCGCAGGCACTTACTACGAGCAGTACTTC. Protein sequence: CASAGTYYEQYF.

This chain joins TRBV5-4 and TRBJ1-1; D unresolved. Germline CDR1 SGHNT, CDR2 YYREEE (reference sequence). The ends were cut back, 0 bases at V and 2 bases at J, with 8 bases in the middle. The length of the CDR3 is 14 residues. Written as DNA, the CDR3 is TGTGCCAGCAGCTTGGATTTATTCAACACTGAAGCTTTCTTT. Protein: CASSLDLFNTEAFF. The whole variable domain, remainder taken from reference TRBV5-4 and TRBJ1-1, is ETGVTQSPTHLIKTRGQQVTLRCSSQSGHNTVSWYQQALGQGPQFIFQYYREEENGRGNFPPRFSGLQFPNYSSELNVNALELDDSALYLCASSLDLFNTEAFFGQGTRLTVV.

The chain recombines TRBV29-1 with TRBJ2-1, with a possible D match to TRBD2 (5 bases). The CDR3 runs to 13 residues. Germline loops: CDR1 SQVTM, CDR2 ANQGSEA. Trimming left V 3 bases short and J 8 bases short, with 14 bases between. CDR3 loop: CSVDYGIRDEQFF. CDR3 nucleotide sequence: TGCAGCGTTGATTACGGGATTCGGGATGAGCAGTTCTTC.

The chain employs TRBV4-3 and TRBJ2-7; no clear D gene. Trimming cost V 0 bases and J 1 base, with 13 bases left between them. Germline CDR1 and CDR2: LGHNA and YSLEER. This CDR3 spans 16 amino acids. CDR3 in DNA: TGCGCCAGCAGCCAAGAATTGGGTGGCGGATCCTACGAGCAGTACTTC. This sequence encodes CASSQELGGGSYEQYF.

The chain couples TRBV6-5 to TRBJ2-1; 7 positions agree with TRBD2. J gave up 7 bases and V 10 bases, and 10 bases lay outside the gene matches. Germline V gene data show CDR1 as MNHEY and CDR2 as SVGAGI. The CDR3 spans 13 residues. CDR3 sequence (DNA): TGTGCCACCTCGCGACTAGCAGATAATGAGCAGTTCTTC. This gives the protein CATSRLADNEQFF.

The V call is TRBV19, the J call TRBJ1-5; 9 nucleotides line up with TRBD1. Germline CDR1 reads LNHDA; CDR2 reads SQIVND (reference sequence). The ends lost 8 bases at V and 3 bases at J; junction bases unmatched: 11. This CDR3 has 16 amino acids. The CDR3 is CASRPTGTGNNQPQHF. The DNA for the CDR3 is TGTGCCAGTCGACCGACCGGGACAGGGAACAATCAGCCCCAGCATTTT.

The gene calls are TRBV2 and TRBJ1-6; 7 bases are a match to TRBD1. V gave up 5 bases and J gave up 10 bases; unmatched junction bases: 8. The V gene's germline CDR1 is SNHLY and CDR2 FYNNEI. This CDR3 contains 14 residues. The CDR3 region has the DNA TGTGCCAGCAGTACTGACAGGGCCAAATCACCCCTCCACTTT. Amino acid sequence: CASSTDRAKSPLHF.

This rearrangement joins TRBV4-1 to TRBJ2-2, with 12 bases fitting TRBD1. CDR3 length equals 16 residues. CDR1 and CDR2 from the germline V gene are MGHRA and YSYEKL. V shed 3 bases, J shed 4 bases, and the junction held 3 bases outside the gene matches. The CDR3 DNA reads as TGCGCCAGCAGCCACACGGGACAGGGGGCCACCGGGGAGCTGTTTTTT. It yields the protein CASSHTGQGATGELFF.

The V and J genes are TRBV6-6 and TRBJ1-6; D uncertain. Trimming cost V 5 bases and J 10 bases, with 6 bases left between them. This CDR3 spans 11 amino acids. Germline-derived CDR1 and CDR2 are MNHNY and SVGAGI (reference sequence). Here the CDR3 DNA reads TGTGCCAGCAGTAGTCAGTCACCCCTCCACTTT. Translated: CASSSQSPLHF.

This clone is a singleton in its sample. The CDR3 protein is CASSLGQLFNNYGYTF. CDR3 in DNA: TGCGCCAGCAGCTTGGGACAGCTCTTTAATAACTATGGCTACACCTTC. The chain employs TRBV5-1 and TRBJ1-2; D possibly corresponds to TRBD1 (5 bases). Germline loops: CDR1 SGHRS, CDR2 YFSETQ. The CDR3 extends over 16 amino acids. V was trimmed by 0 bases and J by 1 base, leaving 13 bases between them.

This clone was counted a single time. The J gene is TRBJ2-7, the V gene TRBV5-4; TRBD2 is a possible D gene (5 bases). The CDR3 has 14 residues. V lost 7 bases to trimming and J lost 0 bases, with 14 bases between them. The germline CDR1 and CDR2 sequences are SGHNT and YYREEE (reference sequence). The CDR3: CASARPGSSYEQYF. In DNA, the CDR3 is TGTGCCAGCGCACGGCCGGGAAGCTCCTACGAGCAGTACTTC.

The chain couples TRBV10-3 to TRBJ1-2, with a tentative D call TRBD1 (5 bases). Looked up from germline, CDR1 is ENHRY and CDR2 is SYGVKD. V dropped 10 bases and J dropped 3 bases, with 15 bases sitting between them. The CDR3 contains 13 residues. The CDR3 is CATEAGVDYGYTF. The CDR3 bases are TGTGCCACAGAAGCGGGGGTAGACTATGGCTACACCTTC.

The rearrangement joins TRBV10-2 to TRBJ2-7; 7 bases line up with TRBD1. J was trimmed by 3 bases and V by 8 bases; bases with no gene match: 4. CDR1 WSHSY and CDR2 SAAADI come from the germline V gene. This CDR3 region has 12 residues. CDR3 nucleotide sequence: TGCGCCAGCCGGGACAGCTACTACGAGCAGTACTTC. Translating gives CASRDSYYEQYF.